This section outlines one T cell receptor (beta chain) sequence together with its context. Its antigen is currently unknown. Obtained from alopecia areata patients were lesional scalp punch biopsies along with peripheral blood. Trimming removed 7 bases from V and 4 bases from J, with 8 bases in between. Germline assignment: CDR1 SNHLY and CDR2 FYNNEI. The CDR3 is made up of 12 amino acids. Investigators isolated RNA and reverse transcribed it into cDNA to act as the sequencing template. Method: immunoSEQ multiplex PCR; TCRdb's copy keeps in-frame clones and lacks some. Of about 160,000 clones detected, approximately 50% appear once; the ten largest clones hold roughly 6.8%. This sample was taken from a study of CD8+ T cells in alopecia areata. Study-level information: Patients took tofacitinib for 6 to 18 months, followed by 6 drug-free months. Study-level results: Patients shared TCRs less clearly than mice did, possibly owing to HLA.

V is TRBV2 and J is TRBJ2-1; D perhaps matches TRBD1 (6 bases). The clonotype was recovered from a human donor with alopecia areata. The sample consisted of CD4+ T cells sorted from blood. CDR3 nucleotides: TGTGCCAGCACCACAGGGTACAATGAGCAGTTCTTC. This encodes CASTTGYNEQFF.